This T cell receptor beta chain was obtained from a study of T cell responses to AZD1222 COVID-19 vaccine. V shed 2 bases and J 6 bases; nucleotides not matched to a gene: 5. The V gene's germline CDR1 is SGHDN and CDR2 FVKESK. This CDR3 spans 14 amino acids. Comments on this clone: Antigen unknown.

The table came from immunoSEQ multiplex PCR; TCRdb's copy has only in-frame clones and leaves some out. This table has roughly 150,000 clones, roughly nine tenths appearing once. Study-wide points: Among the donors, most were white British and more were female, and clonal diversity was possibly underestimated.

V gene TRBV14 combines with J gene TRBJ1-2, with 8 bases matching TRBD1. The receptor was isolated from an adult who received the AZD1222 COVID-19 vaccine. Sample: peripheral blood, taken 28 days after the second AZD1222 dose. CDR3 sequence: CASSQLRGRDGYTF. The CDR3 nucleotides read TGTGCCAGCAGCCAACTCAGGGGGCGGGATGGCTACACCTTC.